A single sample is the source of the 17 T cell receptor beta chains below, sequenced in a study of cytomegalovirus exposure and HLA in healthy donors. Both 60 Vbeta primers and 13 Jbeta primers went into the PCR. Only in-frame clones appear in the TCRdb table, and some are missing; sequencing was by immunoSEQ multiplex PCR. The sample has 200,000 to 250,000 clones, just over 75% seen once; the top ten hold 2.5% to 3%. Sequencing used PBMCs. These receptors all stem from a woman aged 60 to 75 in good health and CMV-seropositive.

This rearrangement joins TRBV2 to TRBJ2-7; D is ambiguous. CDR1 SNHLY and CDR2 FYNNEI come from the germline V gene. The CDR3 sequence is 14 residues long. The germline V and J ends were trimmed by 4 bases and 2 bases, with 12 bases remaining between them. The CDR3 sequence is CASSAQTITYEQYF. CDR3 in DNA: TGTGCCAGCAGTGCCCAAACTATCACCTACGAGCAGTACTTC. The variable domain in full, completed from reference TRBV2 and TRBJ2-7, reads EPEVTQTPSHQVTQMGQEVILRCVPISNHLYFYWYRQILGQKVEFLVSFYNNEISEKSEIFDDQFSVERPDGSNFTLKIRSTKLEDSAMYFCASSAQTITYEQYFGPGTRLTVT.

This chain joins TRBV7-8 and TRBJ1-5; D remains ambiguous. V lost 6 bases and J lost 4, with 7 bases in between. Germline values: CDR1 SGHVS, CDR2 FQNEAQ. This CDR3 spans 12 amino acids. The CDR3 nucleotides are TGTGCCAGCAGATTACCGAATCAGCCCCAGCATTTT. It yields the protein CASRLPNQPQHF.

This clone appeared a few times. Here the CDR3 reads CASSIALAGGPTDTQYF. DNA of the CDR3: TGTGCCAGTAGTATAGCTTTGGCGGGAGGGCCGACAGATACGCAGTATTTT. The chain links TRBV19 to TRBJ2-3; 9 nucleotides agree with TRBD2. CDR3 length: 17 residues. V shed 1 base and J 3 bases; nucleotides not matched to a gene: 8. CDR1 and CDR2 from the germline V gene are LNHDA and SQIVND (reference sequence).

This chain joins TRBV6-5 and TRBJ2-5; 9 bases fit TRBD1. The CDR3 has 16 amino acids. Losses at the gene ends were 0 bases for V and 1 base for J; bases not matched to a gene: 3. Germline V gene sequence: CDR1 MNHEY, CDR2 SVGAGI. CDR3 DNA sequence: TGTGCCAGCAGTTACTCGATGGGACAGGGCCAAGAGACCCAGTACTTC. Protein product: CASSYSMGQGQETQYF.

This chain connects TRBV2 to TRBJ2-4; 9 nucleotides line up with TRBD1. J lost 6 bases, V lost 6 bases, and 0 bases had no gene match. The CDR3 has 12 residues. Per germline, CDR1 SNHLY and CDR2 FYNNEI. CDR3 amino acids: CASRGQGNIQYF. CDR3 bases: TGTGCCAGCAGGGGACAGGGAAACATTCAGTACTTC.

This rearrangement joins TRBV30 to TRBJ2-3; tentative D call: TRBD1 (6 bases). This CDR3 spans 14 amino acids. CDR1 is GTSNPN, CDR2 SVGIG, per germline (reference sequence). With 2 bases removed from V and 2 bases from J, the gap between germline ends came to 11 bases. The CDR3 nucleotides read TGTGCCTGGAGTAGGGGGAGACACACAGATACGCAGTATTTT. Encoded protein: CAWSRGRHTDTQYF.

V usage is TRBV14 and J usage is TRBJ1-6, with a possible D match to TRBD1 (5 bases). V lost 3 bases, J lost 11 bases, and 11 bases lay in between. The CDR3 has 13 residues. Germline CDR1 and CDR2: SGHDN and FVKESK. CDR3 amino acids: CASSHGEGTPLHF. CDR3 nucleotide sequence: TGTGCCAGCAGCCACGGGGAGGGGACACCCCTCCACTTT.

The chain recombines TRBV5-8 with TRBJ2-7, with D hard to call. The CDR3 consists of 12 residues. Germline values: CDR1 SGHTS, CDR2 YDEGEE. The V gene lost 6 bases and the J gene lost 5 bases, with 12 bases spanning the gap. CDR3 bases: TGTGCCAGCACCCTCTGGGCCCACGAGCAGTACTTC. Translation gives CASTLWAHEQYF.

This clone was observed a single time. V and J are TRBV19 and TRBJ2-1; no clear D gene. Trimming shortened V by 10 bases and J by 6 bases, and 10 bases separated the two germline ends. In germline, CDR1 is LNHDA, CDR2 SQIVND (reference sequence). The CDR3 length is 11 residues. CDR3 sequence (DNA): TGTGCCAAGCCCTATATCAATGAGCAGTTCTTC. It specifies CAKPYINEQFF.

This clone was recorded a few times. This chain's CDR3 is CASSLGQSFTDTQYF. In DNA, the CDR3 is TGTGCCAGCAGCTTGGGACAGAGTTTCACAGATACGCAGTATTTT. J is TRBJ2-3 and V is TRBV7-9; TRBD1 aligns across 7 bases. This CDR3 spans 15 amino acids. CDR1 is SEHNR, CDR2 FQNEAQ, per germline (reference sequence). V dropped 3 bases and J dropped 2; count of bases not matched to a gene: 5.

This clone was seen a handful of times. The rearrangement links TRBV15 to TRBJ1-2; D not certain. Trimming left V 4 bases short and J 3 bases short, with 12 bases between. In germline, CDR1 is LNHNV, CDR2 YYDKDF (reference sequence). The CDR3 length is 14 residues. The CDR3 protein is CATSKDGRDYGYTF. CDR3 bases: TGTGCCACCAGCAAGGATGGTCGGGACTATGGCTACACCTTC.

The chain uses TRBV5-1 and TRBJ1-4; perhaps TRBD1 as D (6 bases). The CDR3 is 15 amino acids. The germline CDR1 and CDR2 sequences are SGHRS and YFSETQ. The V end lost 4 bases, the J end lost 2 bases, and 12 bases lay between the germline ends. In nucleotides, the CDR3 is TGCGCCAGCAGCCGAAACAGGGTCACTAATGAAAAACTGTTTTTT. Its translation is CASSRNRVTNEKLFF.

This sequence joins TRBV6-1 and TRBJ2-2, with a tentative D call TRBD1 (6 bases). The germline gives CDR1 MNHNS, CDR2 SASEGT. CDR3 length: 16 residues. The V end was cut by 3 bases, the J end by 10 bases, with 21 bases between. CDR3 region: CASSDIQGSYPQELFF. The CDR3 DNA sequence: TGTGCCAGCAGTGACATCCAGGGGTCTTACCCCCAGGAGCTGTTTTTT.

The CDR3 nucleotides are TGTGCCAGCAGCTTGGAGGGACTAGCGGCGACCCCCTACGAGCAGTACTTC. This encodes CASSLEGLAATPYEQYF. J is TRBJ2-7 and V is TRBV5-5; 11 positions match TRBD2. CDR3 length: 17 residues. The junction had 7 bases not matched to a gene; V was cut back by 0 bases and J by 2 bases. Germline V lookup: CDR1 SGHKS, CDR2 YYEKEE (reference sequence).

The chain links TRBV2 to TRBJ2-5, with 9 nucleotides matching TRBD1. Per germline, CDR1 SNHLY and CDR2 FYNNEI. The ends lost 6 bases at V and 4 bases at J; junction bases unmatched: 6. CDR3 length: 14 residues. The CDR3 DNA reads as TGTGCCAGCAGCCCGGGACAGGGTAGAGAGACCCAGTACTTC. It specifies CASSPGQGRETQYF.

Here the CDR3 reads CASSRGADYEQYF. Written as DNA, the CDR3 is TGTGCCAGTAGCCGCGGGGCGGACTACGAGCAGTACTTC. The J gene is TRBJ2-7, the V gene TRBV19; D might be TRBD2 (6 bases). CDR3 length: 13 amino acids. V was trimmed by 6 bases and J by 3 bases, leaving 12 bases between them. The germline V gene encodes CDR1 LNHDA and CDR2 SQIVND (reference sequence).

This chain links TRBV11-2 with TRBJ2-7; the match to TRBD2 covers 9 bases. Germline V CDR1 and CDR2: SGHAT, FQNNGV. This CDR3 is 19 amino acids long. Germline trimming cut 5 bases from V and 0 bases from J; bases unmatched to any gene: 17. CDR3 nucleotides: TGTGCCAGCAGCCCTAGGCGGGGATCTAGCGGGGTGAGCTCCTACGAGCAGTACTTC. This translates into CASSPRRGSSGVSSYEQYF. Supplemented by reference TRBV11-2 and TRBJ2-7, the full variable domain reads EAGVAQSPRYKIIEKRQSVAFWCNPISGHATLYWYQQILGQGPKLLIQFQNNGVVDDSQLPKDRFSAERLKGVDSTLKIQPAKLEDSAVYLCASSPRRGSSGVSSYEQYFGPGTRLTVT.